The present T cell receptor beta chain was sequenced within a study of blood T cell repertoires in COVID-19. For the study at large: COVID-19 samples collected from the United States, Italy and Spain covered acute and convalescent phases.

Trimming removed 5 bases from V and 2 bases from J, with 13 bases in between. The CDR3 has 16 residues. Germline CDR1 is SEHNR and CDR2 is FQNEAQ (reference sequence). The protocol was immunoSEQ multiplex PCR, while the TCRdb copy is restricted to in-frame clones and leaves out a portion. The table lists about 110,000 clones, about nine tenths of them singletons. J is TRBJ2-6 and V is TRBV7-9; a possible D gene is TRBD1 (6 bases). This clonotype was sampled from a human donor in a cohort sampled during active COVID-19. Sequenced: peripheral blood. CDR3 protein: CASSPPGDPGANVLTF. The CDR3 coding sequence is TGTGCCAGCAGCCCGCCAGGGGATCCTGGGGCCAACGTCCTGACTTTC.